The clone carrying this TCR beta chain was detected only a few times. The data stem from a study of immune characterization of retroperitoneal liposarcoma. TCRdb reprocessed the PCR reads with MiXCR, giving one entry per CDR3 protein. This sample has around 8,000 distinct CDR3 sequences, with roughly 30% found just once. V lost 2 bases and J 0 bases, leaving 13 bases between the germline ends. Germline V gene lookup returns CDR1 SGHAT and CDR2 FQNNGV. The CDR3 has 16 residues. Specimen: blood. The chain uses TRBV11-2 and TRBJ1-1; D is uncertain. The clonotype was recovered from a male donor with retroperitoneal liposarcoma. The CDR3 bases are TGTGCCAGCAGCTTAAGGTTCGGGAGTATGAACACTGAAGCTTTCTTT. Translated: CASSLRFGSMNTEAFF.